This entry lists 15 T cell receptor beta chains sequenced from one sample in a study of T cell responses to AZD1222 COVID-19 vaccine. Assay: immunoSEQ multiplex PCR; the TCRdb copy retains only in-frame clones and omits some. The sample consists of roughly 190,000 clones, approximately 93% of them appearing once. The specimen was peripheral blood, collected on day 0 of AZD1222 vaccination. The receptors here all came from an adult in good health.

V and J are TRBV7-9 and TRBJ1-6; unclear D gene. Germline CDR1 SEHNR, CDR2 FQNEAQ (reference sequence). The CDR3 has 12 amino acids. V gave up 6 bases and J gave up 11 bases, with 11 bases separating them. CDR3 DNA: TGTGCCAGCAGTTTCACCGGCACACCCCTCCACTTT. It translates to CASSFTGTPLHF.

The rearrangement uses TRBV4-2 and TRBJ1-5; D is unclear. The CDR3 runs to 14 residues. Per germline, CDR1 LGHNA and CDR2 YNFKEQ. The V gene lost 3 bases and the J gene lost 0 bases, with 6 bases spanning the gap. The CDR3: CASSQQYSNQPQHF. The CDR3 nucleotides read TGTGCCAGCAGCCAGCAATATAGCAATCAGCCCCAGCATTTT.

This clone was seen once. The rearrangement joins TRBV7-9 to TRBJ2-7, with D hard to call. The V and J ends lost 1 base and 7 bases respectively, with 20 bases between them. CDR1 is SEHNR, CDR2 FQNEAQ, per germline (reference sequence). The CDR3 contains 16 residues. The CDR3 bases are TGTGCCAGCAGCTTAGGAGAGCTGAGCGACCTCCGGGAGCAGTACTTC. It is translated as CASSLGELSDLREQYF. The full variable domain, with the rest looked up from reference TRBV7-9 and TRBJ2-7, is DTGVSQNPRHKITKRGQNVTFRCDPISEHNRLYWYRQTLGQGPEFLTYFQNEAQLEKSRLLSDRFSAERPKGSFSTLEIQRTEQGDSAMYLCASSLGELSDLREQYFGPGTRLTVT.

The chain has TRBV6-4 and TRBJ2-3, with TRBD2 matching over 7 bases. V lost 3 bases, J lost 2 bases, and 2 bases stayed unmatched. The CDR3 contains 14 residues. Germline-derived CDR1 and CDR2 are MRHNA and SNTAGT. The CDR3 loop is CASSERGNTDTQYF. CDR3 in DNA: TGTGCCAGCAGTGAGCGGGGGAACACAGATACGCAGTATTTT.

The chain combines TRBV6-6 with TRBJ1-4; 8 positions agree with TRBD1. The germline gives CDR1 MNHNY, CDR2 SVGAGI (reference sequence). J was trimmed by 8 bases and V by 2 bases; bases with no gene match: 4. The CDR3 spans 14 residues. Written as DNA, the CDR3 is TGTGCCAGCAGTTACGGGCGACAGGGGGAAAAACTGTTTTTT. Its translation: CASSYGRQGEKLFF.

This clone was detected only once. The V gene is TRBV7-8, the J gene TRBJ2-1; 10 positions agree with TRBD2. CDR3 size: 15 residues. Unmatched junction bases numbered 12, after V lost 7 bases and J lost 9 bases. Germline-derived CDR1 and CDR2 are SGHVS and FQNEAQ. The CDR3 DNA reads TGTGCCAGCACCCCTGTCCAGCGGGGGGGCAGTGAGCAGTTCTTC. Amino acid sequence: CASTPVQRGGSEQFF.

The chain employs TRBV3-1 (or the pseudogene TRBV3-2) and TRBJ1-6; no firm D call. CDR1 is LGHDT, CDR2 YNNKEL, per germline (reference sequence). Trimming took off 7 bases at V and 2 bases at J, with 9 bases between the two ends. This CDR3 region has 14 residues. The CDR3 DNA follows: TGTGCCAGCACCCCCACCACCTATAATTCACCCCTCCACTTT. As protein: CASTPTTYNSPLHF.

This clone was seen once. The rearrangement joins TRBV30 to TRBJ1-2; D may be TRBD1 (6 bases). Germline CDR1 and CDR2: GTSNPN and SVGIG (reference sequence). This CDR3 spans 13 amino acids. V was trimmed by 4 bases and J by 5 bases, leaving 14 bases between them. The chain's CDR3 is CAWTRGLNYGYTF. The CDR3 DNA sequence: TGTGCCTGGACCAGGGGCTTGAATTATGGCTACACCTTC.

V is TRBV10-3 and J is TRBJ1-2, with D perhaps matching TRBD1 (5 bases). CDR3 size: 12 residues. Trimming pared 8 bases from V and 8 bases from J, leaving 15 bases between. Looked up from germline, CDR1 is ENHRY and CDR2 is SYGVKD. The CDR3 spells CAIRGTLDGYTF. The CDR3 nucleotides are TGTGCCATCCGGGGGACTCTTGACGGCTACACCTTC.

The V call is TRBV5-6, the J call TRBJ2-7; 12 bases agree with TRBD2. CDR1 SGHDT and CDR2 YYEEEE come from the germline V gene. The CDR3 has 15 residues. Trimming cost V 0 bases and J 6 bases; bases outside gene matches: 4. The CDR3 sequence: CASSLASGGAREQYF. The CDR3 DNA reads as TGTGCCAGCAGCTTGGCTAGCGGGGGGGCGCGCGAGCAGTACTTC.

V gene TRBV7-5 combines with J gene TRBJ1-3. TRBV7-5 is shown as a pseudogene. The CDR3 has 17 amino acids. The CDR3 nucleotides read TGTGTCAGAAGCTTCGCCCAACGATTTAACTCTGGAAACACCATATATTTT. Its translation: CVRSFAQRFNSGNTIYF.

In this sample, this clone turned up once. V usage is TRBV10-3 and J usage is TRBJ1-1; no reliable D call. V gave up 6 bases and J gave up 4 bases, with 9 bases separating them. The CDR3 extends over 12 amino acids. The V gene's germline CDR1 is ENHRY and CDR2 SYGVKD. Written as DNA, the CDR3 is TGTGCCATCAGAACGGAGGGCACTGAAGCTTTCTTT. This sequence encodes CAIRTEGTEAFF.

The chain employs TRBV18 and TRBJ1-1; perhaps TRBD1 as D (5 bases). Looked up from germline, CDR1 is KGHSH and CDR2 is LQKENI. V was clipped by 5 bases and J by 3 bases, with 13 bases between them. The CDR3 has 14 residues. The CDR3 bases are TGTGCCAGCTCAACCAGGGCCGTCGACACTGAAGCTTTCTTT. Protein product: CASSTRAVDTEAFF.

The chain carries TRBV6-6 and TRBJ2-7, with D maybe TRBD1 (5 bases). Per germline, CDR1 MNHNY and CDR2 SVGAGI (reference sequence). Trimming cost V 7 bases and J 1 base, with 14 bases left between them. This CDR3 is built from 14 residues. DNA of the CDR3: TGTGCCAGCACCACCCTGGACAATTCCTACGAGCAGTACTTC. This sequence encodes CASTTLDNSYEQYF.

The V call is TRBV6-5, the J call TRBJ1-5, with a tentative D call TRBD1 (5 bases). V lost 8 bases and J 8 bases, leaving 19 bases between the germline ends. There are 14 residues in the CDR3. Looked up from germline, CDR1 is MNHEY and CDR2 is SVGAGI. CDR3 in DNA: TGTGCCAGCGGGACCTTCGAGGGCGCAGAGCCCCAGCATTTT. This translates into CASGTFEGAEPQHF.